These T cell receptor beta chains were read from a single sample in a study of technical replicates of blood from a handful of donors. TCRdb's table, derived via immunoSEQ multiplex PCR, lists solely in-frame clones and lacks some. Of tens of thousands of clones listed, about 95% are singletons. The specimen sequenced was T cells isolated from PBMCs. The receptors come from a human donor in good health. Each CDR3 is given with its conserved first and last residue. D genes are given only for firm matches. The listing skips clone size in some rows; elsewhere it reads once, few, many or a size class.

cdr3_nt	cdr3_aa	d_call	j_call	v_call	clone_size
TGCGCCAGCAGCCCCCCCGAGGGTCTTGGCTACACCTTC	CASSPPEGLGYTF	-	TRBJ1-2	TRBV4-1	-
TGTGCCAGCAGTTACTTAGGGGGTTCCACAGATACGCAGTATTTT	CASSYLGGSTDTQYF	-	TRBJ2-3	TRBV6-6	once
TGCAGCGACCTCACTAGCGGGGGCTCCTACGAGCAGTACTTC	CSDLTSGGSYEQYF	TRBD2	TRBJ2-7	TRBV29-1	once
TGTGCCAGCAGGGGGGGGGACCCATGGTTCGCGAACACCGGGGAGCTGTTTTTT	CASRGGDPWFANTGELFF	TRBD2	TRBJ2-2	TRBV11-2	-
TGTGCCAGCAGGCCAGGGGGCCGCTCTGGAAACACCATATATTTT	CASRPGGRSGNTIYF	TRBD1	TRBJ1-3	TRBV28	-
TGTGCCAGCAGCTTAAAAGGGGCTAGCGGGAGTAGTTTGGATACGCAGTATTTT	CASSLKGASGSSLDTQYF	TRBD2	TRBJ2-3	TRBV7-9	once
TGTGCCAGCAGTCCCAGACCTAGGGGCGAGCAGTACTTC	CASSPRPRGEQYF	-	TRBJ2-7	TRBV27	once
TGTACCACGGAGGGGGACAGCTACGAGCAGTACTTC	CTTEGDSYEQYF	-	TRBJ2-7	TRBV6-1	-
TGCAGTGCTAGAGGACAGGTTGGCTACACCTTC	CSARGQVGYTF	-	TRBJ1-2	TRBV20-1	-
TGTGCCAGCAGTTTAAAGGGACAGGGTTCCGACGGCTACACCTTC	CASSLKGQGSDGYTF	TRBD1	TRBJ1-2	TRBV27	-
TGTGCCAGCAGCGCGACAGGGGGCAACTTGAACAATGAGCAGTTCTTC	CASSATGGNLNNEQFF	TRBD1	TRBJ2-1	TRBV9	-
TGTGCCAGCAGCCCTCGACAGGGGGTGGGCAAAAACATTCAGTACTTC	CASSPRQGVGKNIQYF	TRBD1	TRBJ2-4	TRBV7-8	-
TGTGCCAGCAGTTTATCAAGGGGGCCTGCGAACGGCTACACCTTC	CASSLSRGPANGYTF	TRBD1	TRBJ1-2	TRBV28	-
TGTGCCAGCATGAACTGGTCCTACGAGCAGTACTTC	CASMNWSYEQYF	-	TRBJ2-7	TRBV28	-
TGCGCCAGCAGTTCGACCACGGGGACTCCCGCCTACAATGAGCAGTTCTTC	CASSSTTGTPAYNEQFF	-	TRBJ2-1	TRBV5-1	-
TGTGCCAGCGCTAGCGGGGGGGGGTGGGAGCAGTACTTC	CASASGGGWEQYF	TRBD2	TRBJ2-7	TRBV6-6	-
TGTGCCAGCAGTTACTCGCAGGGGTCAACCTACGAGCAGTACTTC	CASSYSQGSTYEQYF	-	TRBJ2-7	TRBV6-6	-
TGTGCCAGCAGCCTTAGCGGGGGGGCCGGCAATGAGCAGTTCTTC	CASSLSGGAGNEQFF	TRBD2	TRBJ2-1	TRBV6-4	-
TGCGCCAGCAGTTCTTTAGGGGGAACGGCAGGGCGATTGGGTACTGAAGCTTTCTTT	CASSSLGGTAGRLGTEAFF	-	TRBJ1-1	TRBV5-1	-
TGTGCCAGCAGCCTGGGACAGTTCCAAGAGACCCAGTACTTC	CASSLGQFQETQYF	TRBD1	TRBJ2-5	TRBV14	-
TGCGCCAGCAGATCTGGGACAGATGAAAAACTGTTTTTT	CASRSGTDEKLFF	TRBD1	TRBJ1-4	TRBV5-1	-
TGCAGCGTTGAAGTTGGTGAGTCCGGTGAGCAGTTCTTC	CSVEVGESGEQFF	-	TRBJ2-1	TRBV29-1	-
TGTGCCAGCAGTGGGTACGGGGGGACCACAGATACGCAGTATTTT	CASSGYGGTTDTQYF	TRBD2	TRBJ2-3	TRBV27	-
TGTGCCAGCAGTTTCGACGGAACAGCCCTCTACGAGCAGTACTTC	CASSFDGTALYEQYF	-	TRBJ2-7	TRBV28	-
TGTGCCAGCAGATCCGGGACAGGCCATCGGTCGAACTATGGCTACACCTTC	CASRSGTGHRSNYGYTF	TRBD1	TRBJ1-2	TRBV2	-
TGCAGCGTTGAAATCCCCAGCGGGCCACACAATGAGCAGTTCTTC	CSVEIPSGPHNEQFF	-	TRBJ2-1	TRBV29-1	once
TGTGCCATCAGTGAGTCTTGGACAGGGGTAGACGAAAAACTGTTTTTT	CAISESWTGVDEKLFF	TRBD1	TRBJ1-4	TRBV10-3	-
TGTGCCAGCAGCTCCCACCCCGGGGGCCAAGAGACCCAGTACTTC	CASSSHPGGQETQYF	-	TRBJ2-5	TRBV7-6	-
TGTGCCATCAGTGCTCAACAGGGGGCGGCTCCCAACGAGCAGTACTTC	CAISAQQGAAPNEQYF	TRBD1	TRBJ2-7	TRBV10-3	-
TGTGCCAGCAGCTTAGAACAGGGAAGGTCCTACGAGCAGTACTTC	CASSLEQGRSYEQYF	-	TRBJ2-7	TRBV13	-
TGCGCCAGCAGTGAGTCGCAACTAGCGGGGAATCAGTTCTTC	CASSESQLAGNQFF	TRBD2	TRBJ2-1	TRBV10-1	-
TGTGCCAGCGGTTCATTTGGGCTCTTC	CASGSFGLF	-	TRBJ2-1	TRBV6-1	-
TGTGCCAGCTACCCCGGGACAAGCCTCTACGAGCAGTACTTC	CASYPGTSLYEQYF	-	TRBJ2-7	TRBV28	-
TGTGCCAGCAGTGGGACAGGGAGAACTAATGAAAAACTGTTTTTT	CASSGTGRTNEKLFF	TRBD1	TRBJ1-4	TRBV27	-
TGTGCCAGCAGTTTAGCGGGAGGCTACAATGAGCAGTTCTTC	CASSLAGGYNEQFF	TRBD2	TRBJ2-1	TRBV27	-
TGTGCCAGCAGCTGGGGACAGTCGGGCGGGGAGCTGTTTTTT	CASSWGQSGGELFF	TRBD1	TRBJ2-2	TRBV5-4	-
TGTGCCAGCTTTAACAGGGTGGTGGATGGCTACACCTTC	CASFNRVVDGYTF	-	TRBJ1-2	TRBV5-6	-
TGTGCCAGTAGCACAGGGGGTAGGGAGACCCAGTACTTC	CASSTGGRETQYF	TRBD1	TRBJ2-5	TRBV19	-
TGTGCCAGCAGCCTCGGACTAGCGGAACAAGAGACCCAGTACTTC	CASSLGLAEQETQYF	TRBD2	TRBJ2-5	TRBV7-9	-
TGCGCCAGCAGCTTATCGGAGGGTGAGCAGTTCTTC	CASSLSEGEQFF	-	TRBJ2-1	TRBV5-1	-
TGTGCCAGTAGTATTAGGCCAGGGCACAATCAGCCCCAGCATTTT	CASSIRPGHNQPQHF	-	TRBJ1-5	TRBV19	few
TGTGCCAGCAGTCTCCACGCAGGGGGCGCAGACTACGAGCAGTACTTC	CASSLHAGGADYEQYF	TRBD1	TRBJ2-7	TRBV28	-
TGCAGCGTTGAAGTCACAAAAAACACTGAAGCTTTCTTT	CSVEVTKNTEAFF	-	TRBJ1-1	TRBV29-1	-
TGTGCCAGCAGACCCCCTCGGGGTTCTCGGGCCAACGTCCTGACTTTC	CASRPPRGSRANVLTF	-	TRBJ2-6	TRBV28	once
TGTGCCAGCAGGGGTAGGACAGCTTCACCCCTCCACTTT	CASRGRTASPLHF	-	TRBJ1-6	TRBV2	-
TGCGCCAGCAGCCAAGCACTTGGACAGATCTACGAGCAGTACTTC	CASSQALGQIYEQYF	-	TRBJ2-7	TRBV4-1	-
TGTGCCAGCAGTTTAGACGGGAACTATGGCTACACCTTC	CASSLDGNYGYTF	-	TRBJ1-2	TRBV27	-